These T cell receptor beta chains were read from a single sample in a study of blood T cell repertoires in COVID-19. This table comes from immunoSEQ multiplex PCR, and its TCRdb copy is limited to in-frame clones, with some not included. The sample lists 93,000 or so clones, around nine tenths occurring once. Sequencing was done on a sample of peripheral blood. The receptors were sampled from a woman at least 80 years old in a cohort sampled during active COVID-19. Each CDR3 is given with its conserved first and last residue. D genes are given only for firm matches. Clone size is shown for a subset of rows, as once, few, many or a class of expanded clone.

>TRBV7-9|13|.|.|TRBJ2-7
TGTGCCAGCAGCTTACAGGGGTTCAGCGAGCAGTACTTC
CASSLQGFSEQYF
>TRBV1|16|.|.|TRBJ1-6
TGCACCAGCAGCCTGAGAGGTGGGGACAGTAATTCACCCCTCCACTTT
CTSSLRGGDSNSPLHF
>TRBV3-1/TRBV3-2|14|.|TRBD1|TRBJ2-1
TGTGCCAGCAGCCAAGGTGGGGGACAGAATGAGCAGTTCTTC
CASSQGGGQNEQFF
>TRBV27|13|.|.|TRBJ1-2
TGTGCCAGCAGCCCTGCGGGTACTTATGGCTACACCTTC
CASSPAGTYGYTF
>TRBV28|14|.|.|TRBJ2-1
TGTGCCAGCAAGAGCGCTATCTACTACAATGAGCAGTTCTTC
CASKSAIYYNEQFF
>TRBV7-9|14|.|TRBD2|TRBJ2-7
TGTGCCAGCAGCCTAAGGACTAGCTCCTACGAGCAGTACTTC
CASSLRTSSYEQYF
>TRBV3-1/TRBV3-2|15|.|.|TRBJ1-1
TGTGCCAGCAGCCAATCAGCGGGACCGTGGGCTGAAGCTTTCTTT
CASSQSAGPWAEAFF
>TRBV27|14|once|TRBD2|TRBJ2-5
TGTGCCAGCAGTTGGGGGGGGACCCAAGAGACCCAGTACTTC
CASSWGGTQETQYF
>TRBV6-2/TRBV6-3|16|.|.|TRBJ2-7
TGTGCCAGCAGTAAGTCCCAAGGCAGGGCATTCAACGAGCAGTACTTC
CASSKSQGRAFNEQYF
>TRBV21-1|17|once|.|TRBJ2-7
TGTGCCAGCAGCATTATCCCTAGCGGGGGGACCTCCTACGAGCAGTACTTC
CASSIIPSGGTSYEQYF
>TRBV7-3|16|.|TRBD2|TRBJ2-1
TGTGCCAGCAGCTTATTAGCGGGGGGGCCGCTGAATGAGCAGTTCTTC
CASSLLAGGPLNEQFF
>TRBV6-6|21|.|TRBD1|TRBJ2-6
TGTGCCAGCAGCACCGTGAGGGGGCTACAGTGGTGGATCTCTGGGGCCAACGTCCTGACTTTC
CASSTVRGLQWWISGANVLTF
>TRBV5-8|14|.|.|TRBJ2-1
TGTGCCAGCACCGCCCTAGTACAAGGCAATGAGCAGTTCTTC
CASTALVQGNEQFF
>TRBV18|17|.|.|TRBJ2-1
TGTGCCAGCTCAGGCGCATTTTCGGCAGAGAAGGGGTGGGAGCAGTTCTTC
CASSGAFSAEKGWEQFF
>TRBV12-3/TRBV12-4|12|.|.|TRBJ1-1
TGTGCCAGCAGTTTTAGTCCCACTGAAGCTTTCTTT
CASSFSPTEAFF
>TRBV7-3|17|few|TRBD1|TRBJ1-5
TGTGCCAGCAGCTCACGGACAGGGGGCGCAAGGGTACAGCCCCAGCATTTT
CASSSRTGGARVQPQHF
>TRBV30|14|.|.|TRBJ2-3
TGTGCCTGGAACTCTAATTCAGGGTCAGATACGCAGTATTTT
CAWNSNSGSDTQYF
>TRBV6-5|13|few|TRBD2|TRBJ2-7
TGTGCCAGCAGGACTAGCGGGAGAGAAGAGCAGTACTTC
CASRTSGREEQYF
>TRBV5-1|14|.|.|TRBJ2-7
TGCGCCAGCAGCTTGGGGACAGACCTCTACGAGCAGTACTTC
CASSLGTDLYEQYF
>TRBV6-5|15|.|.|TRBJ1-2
TGTGCCAGCACGGTTTATCGGGGGGTTAACTATGGCTACACCTTC
CASTVYRGVNYGYTF
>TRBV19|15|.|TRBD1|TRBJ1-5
TGTGCCAGTAGGTTAGGGGGCGTCGGGAATCAGCCCCAGCATTTT
CASRLGGVGNQPQHF
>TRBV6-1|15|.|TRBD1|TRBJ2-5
TGTGCCAGCAGTGAAATCCGGACAGGGGGAAAGACCCAGTACTTC
CASSEIRTGGKTQYF
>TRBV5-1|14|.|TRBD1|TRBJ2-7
TGCGCCAGCAGAGTCGCCGGGACAGGATACGAGCAGTACTTC
CASRVAGTGYEQYF
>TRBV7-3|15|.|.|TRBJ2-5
TGTGCCAGCAGCTTATCCCTAGCGCTGGGCGAGACCCAGTACTTC
CASSLSLALGETQYF
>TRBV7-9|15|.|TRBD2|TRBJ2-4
TGTGCCAGCAGCCAAGGCCCGACTAGCGGGAGCATTCAGTACTTC
CASSQGPTSGSIQYF
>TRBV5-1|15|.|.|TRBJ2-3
TGCGCCAGCAGCTTACGGGGACTCGACACAGATACGCAGTATTTT
CASSLRGLDTDTQYF
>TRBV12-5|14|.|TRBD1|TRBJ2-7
TGTGCTAGTGGTCCCTGGGACAGGCCCTACGAGCAGTACTTC
CASGPWDRPYEQYF
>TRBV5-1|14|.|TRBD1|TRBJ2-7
TGCGCCAGCAGCCCGGGGACAGGGGACTACGAGCAGTACTTC
CASSPGTGDYEQYF
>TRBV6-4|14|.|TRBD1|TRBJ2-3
TGTGCCAGCAGTGACCAGGGGGGCACAGATACGCAGTATTTT
CASSDQGGTDTQYF
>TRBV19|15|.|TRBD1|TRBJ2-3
TGTGCCAGTACCCCTGGGACAGCCTACACAGATACGCAGTATTTT
CASTPGTAYTDTQYF